This T cell receptor (beta chain) was documented in a study of T cell changes during pregnancy in multiple sclerosis. This CDR3 has 12 amino acids. Trimming took off 5 bases at V and 7 bases at J, with 9 bases between the two ends. Germline V lookup: CDR1 MNHEY, CDR2 SMNVEV (reference sequence). The data were produced by immunoSEQ multiplex PCR, yet TCRdb's version contains in-frame clones alone and is incomplete. Of about 60,000 clones in the sample, over 85% were seen once. The rearrangement joins TRBV27 to TRBJ2-1, with D possibly being TRBD1 (6 bases). This TCR was recovered from a female donor with multiple sclerosis, enrolled in a pregnancy study. Source: CD8+ T cells from peripheral blood mononuclear cells, taken in the second trimester of pregnancy. The CDR3 is CASSIQGNEQFF. CDR3 nucleotides: TGTGCCAGCAGTATACAGGGAAATGAGCAGTTCTTC.